The 22 T cell receptor beta chains presented below share a single source sample, sequenced in a study of molecular identifiers for immune sequencing clone quantification. TCRdb re-called the PCR reads through MiXCR, storing one row per CDR3 protein. The sample lists tens of thousands of distinct CDR3 sequences, over 15% seen once, with approximately 1.5% in the top ten. The sample consisted of naive CD8+ T cells from blood, with Jurkat cell RNA spiked in. The subset was: FACS-sorted CD8+CD4-CCR7+CD45RA+ naive T cells. These receptor sequences come from a human donor in good health. Some libraries in this study had Jurkat cell RNA spiked in.

This clonotype has more than one count but fewer than ten. The chain carries TRBV7-2 and TRBJ2-7, with 10 nucleotides matching TRBD1. Germline CDR1 and CDR2: SGHTA and FQGNSA. After removal of 7 bases from V and 6 bases from J, the junction contained 6 bases not matched to a gene. This CDR3 has 13 residues. Written as DNA, the CDR3 is TGTGCCAGCACTACCGGGACAGGGGTCGAGCAGTACTTC. Encoded protein: CASTTGTGVEQYF.

This clonotype was counted at least ten times. The CDR3 nucleotides read TGTGCCAGCAGCCGGACAGGGCTGGCAGAGACCCAGTACTTC. Its protein product is CASSRTGLAETQYF. The V and J genes are TRBV28 and TRBJ2-5; 8 bases match TRBD1. The germline V gene encodes CDR1 MDHEN and CDR2 SYDVKM. The CDR3 is 14 amino acids. J was trimmed by 4 bases and V by 6 bases; bases with no gene match: 7.

This clonotype was counted only a few times. The chain carries TRBV12-3 or TRBV12-4 and TRBJ2-2; perhaps TRBD2 as D (5 bases). The CDR3 is 16 amino acids. V shed 2 bases and J shed 1 base, with 11 bases lying between them. CDR3 DNA sequence: TGTGCCAGCAGTTTAATGCGGACTTTGAACACCGGGGAGCTGTTTTTT. This gives the protein CASSLMRTLNTGELFF.

This clonotype was picked up a small number of times. This chain links TRBV6-6 with TRBJ2-7; 7 bases are shared with TRBD1. This CDR3 is built from 12 residues. Germline V CDR1 and CDR2: MNHNY, SVGAGI (reference sequence). V lost 8 bases, J lost 0 bases, and 1 base stayed unmatched. CDR3: CASGDSSYEQYF. In nucleotides, the CDR3 is TGTGCCAGCGGGGACAGCTCCTACGAGCAGTACTTC.

This clonotype was seen repeatedly, ten times or more. This chain joins TRBV19 and TRBJ2-2; possibly TRBD1 for D (5 bases). The V end was cut by 3 bases, the J end by 0 bases, with 11 bases between. From germline, CDR1 is LNHDA and CDR2 SQIVND (reference sequence). CDR3 length: 16 residues. The CDR3 loop reads CASSIRPGTNTGELFF. As DNA, the CDR3 is TGTGCCAGTAGTATCCGCCCAGGGACGAACACCGGGGAGCTGTTTTTT.

This chain links TRBV13 with TRBJ2-1; D is undetermined. Germline values: CDR1 PRHDT, CDR2 FYEKMQ (reference sequence). The CDR3 covers 12 residues. The V and J ends lost 3 bases and 10 bases respectively, with 10 bases between them. The CDR3 spells CASSLLSREQFF. CDR3 coding DNA: TGTGCCAGCAGCTTGTTGAGCCGAGAGCAGTTCTTC.

The chain uses TRBV5-1 and TRBJ2-7; D might be TRBD2 (5 bases). The CDR3 loop spans 11 amino acids. Looked up from germline, CDR1 is SGHRS and CDR2 is YFSETQ. With 5 bases removed from V and 4 bases from J, the gap between germline ends came to 7 bases. The CDR3 loop is CASSCGYEQYF. The CDR3 nucleotides read TGCGCCAGCAGTTGCGGGTACGAGCAGTACTTC. The entire variable domain, with the rest obtained from reference TRBV5-1 and TRBJ2-7, is as follows: KAGVTQTPRYLIKTRGQQVTLSCSPISGHRSVSWYQQTPGQGLQFLFEYFSETQRNKGNFPGRFSGRQFSNSRSEMNVSTLELGDSALYLCASSCGYEQYFGPGTRLTVT.

This clonotype was seen a handful of times. The V gene is TRBV12-3 or TRBV12-4, the J gene TRBJ1-5; D is ambiguous. This CDR3 contains 12 residues. V was pared by 7 bases and J by 7 bases, with 11 bases between. CDR3 sequence: CASNRAGQPQHF. CDR3 DNA: TGTGCCAGCAACCGGGCTGGGCAGCCCCAGCATTTT.

This clonotype was seen a few times. At one end the junction does not follow the germline gene, possibly because of a read error. V and J are TRBV19 and TRBJ2-1; 11 positions match TRBD2. The CDR3 spans 15 residues. Germline CDR1 and CDR2: LNHDA and SQIVND (reference sequence). The CDR3, as DNA: TGTGCCAGTACCCCCGGGCTAGCGGGAGGCAATGAGCCGTTCTTC. It specifies CASTPGLAGGNEPFF.

In this sample, this clonotype turned up many times. J is TRBJ2-7 and V is TRBV6-5; D ambiguous. This CDR3 spans 13 amino acids. V shed 4 bases and J shed 2 bases, with 9 bases lying between them. Germline V CDR1 and CDR2: MNHEY, SVGAGI. The CDR3 region has the DNA TGTGCCAGCAGTTTGGGGAACGCCTACGAGCAGTACTTC. It is translated as CASSLGNAYEQYF.

This clonotype was seen many times. The V call is TRBV7-9, the J call TRBJ2-2; D is uncertain. The CDR3 has 16 residues. Germline values: CDR1 SEHNR, CDR2 FQNEAQ (reference sequence). V dropped 5 bases and J dropped 7 bases, with 20 bases sitting between them. CDR3 sequence (DNA): TGTGCCAGCAGCCCCCCAGGTACCCCTGGGAACGGGGAGCTGTTTTTT. It specifies CASSPPGTPGNGELFF.

This clonotype was detected ten times or more. V gene TRBV7-9 combines with J gene TRBJ2-2, with D unclear. V lost 5 bases and J 1 base, leaving 2 bases between the germline ends. Per the germline V gene, CDR1 is SEHNR and CDR2 is FQNEAQ (reference sequence). CDR3 length: 12 amino acids. CDR3 amino acids: CASSMNTGELFF. In nucleotides, the CDR3 is TGTGCCAGCAGCATGAACACCGGGGAGCTGTTTTTT.

This clonotype occurred many times. This chain connects TRBV6-1 to TRBJ2-5, with D possibly TRBD1 on 5 matching bases. The CDR3 covers 14 residues. Germline V gives CDR1 MNHNS, CDR2 SASEGT. Trimming removed 7 bases at V and 0 bases at J, with 12 bases between. CDR3 DNA: TGTGCCAGCAATCCCCAGGGTTACCAAGAGACCCAGTACTTC. It is translated as CASNPQGYQETQYF.

Many counts were recorded for this clonotype. The V call is TRBV2, the J call TRBJ2-6; tentatively, D is TRBD1 (7 bases). The CDR3 covers 16 residues. V was clipped by 11 bases and J by 0 bases, with 17 bases between them. The germline V gene encodes CDR1 SNHLY and CDR2 FYNNEI. CDR3: CAVGGTESSGANVLTF. The CDR3 DNA follows: TGTGCCGTAGGGGGGACAGAGAGCTCTGGGGCCAACGTCCTGACTTTC.

This clonotype has more than one count but fewer than ten. This chain joins TRBV28 and TRBJ2-7; TRBD2 is a possible D gene (6 bases). There are 14 residues in the CDR3. V dropped 4 bases and J dropped 2 bases, with 12 bases sitting between them. Germline V CDR1 and CDR2: MDHEN, SYDVKM. CDR3 protein: CASSSGGNPYEQYF. The CDR3 DNA reads TGTGCCAGCAGTTCTGGCGGGAACCCCTACGAGCAGTACTTC.

Of note for this clonotype: A read error may produce the germline difference seen at one junction end. V gene TRBV15 combines with J gene TRBJ2-3; 9 bases fit TRBD2. The CDR3 length is 19 residues. Germline CDR1 reads LNHNV; CDR2 reads YYDKDF (reference sequence). Here the CDR3 DNA reads TGTGCCACTAGCAACCCGGGACTAGCCGCCACCTATGGCACAGATACGCAGTATTTT. Its translation: CATSNPGLAATYGTDTQYF.

Ten or more counts support this clonotype. Written as DNA, the CDR3 is TGTGCCAGCAGTTACTCCTCTAGCGGGAGGAGGTCCTACGAGCAGTACTTC. It encodes CASSYSSSGRRSYEQYF. The chain links TRBV6-5 to TRBJ2-7, with 11 positions matching TRBD2. Germline V gene sequence: CDR1 MNHEY, CDR2 SVGAGI. V gave up 0 bases and J gave up 1 base; unmatched junction bases: 5. CDR3 size: 17 residues.

Regarding this clonotype: One end of the junction fails to match germline, which may point to a read error. The chain joins TRBV6-2 or TRBV6-3 to TRBJ2-1; D remains unclear. Germline V gives CDR1 MNHEY, CDR2 SVGEGT. The CDR3 consists of 13 residues. The CDR3 DNA follows: TGTGCCAGCTGTTACGCCCAGTCAAATGAGCAGTTCTTC. It encodes CASCYAQSNEQFF.

Many counts were recorded for this clonotype. The CDR3 spells CASSLRGTVRGYTF. DNA of the CDR3: TGTGCCAGCAGTTTAAGAGGCACGGTGCGCGGCTACACCTTC. The chain joins TRBV28 to TRBJ1-2; D unresolved. This CDR3 comprises 14 residues. V lost 2 bases and J 8 bases, leaving 15 bases between the germline ends. Germline V lookup: CDR1 MDHEN, CDR2 SYDVKM.

This clonotype was counted only a few times. The chain couples TRBV5-1 to TRBJ1-1, with D hard to call. Germline V gene sequence: CDR1 SGHRS, CDR2 YFSETQ. The CDR3 runs 13 residues. V was shortened by 4 bases and J by 4 bases, with 11 bases between the two germline ends. The CDR3 nucleotides read TGCGCCAGCAGCGGCTTGCTACCCACTGAAGCTTTCTTT. It translates to CASSGLLPTEAFF.

To note about this clonotype: Since a much larger clone is just one base distant, this may be a read error. The chain uses TRBV6-2 or TRBV6-3 and TRBJ2-7, with D perhaps assigned TRBD1 or TRBD2 (5 bases each). Trimming stripped 6 bases from V and 4 bases from J, with 13 bases between. CDR3 length: 13 residues. From germline, CDR1 is MNHEY and CDR2 SVGEGT. For the CDR3, the DNA is TGTGCCAGCAGACCGGGACGGCTTTACGAGCAGTACTTC. Protein sequence: CASRPGRLYEQYF.

The table lists this clonotype with many counts. V is TRBV13 and J is TRBJ1-6; no reliable D call. The V gene lost 5 bases and the J gene lost 0 bases, with 11 bases spanning the gap. The CDR3 contains 16 residues. Germline CDR1 PRHDT, CDR2 FYEKMQ (reference sequence). CDR3 nucleotide sequence: TGTGCCAGCAGCCCTGGAGGCAGCTCCTATAATTCACCCCTCCACTTT. Translation gives CASSPGGSSYNSPLHF.